This T cell receptor beta chain was profiled in a study of shared clonotypes between healthy human individuals. General study findings and limits: Among non-shared clonotypes, generation probabilities were lower than among those shared by all four donors.

On this clone: As yet, its antigen is unknown.

Division of CD4+ cells produced a CD45RA+ naive subset and a CD45RA-negative memory subset. Genomic DNA from each subset was divided evenly over several immunoSEQ plates. In the original processing: As immunoSEQ supplied junction-only sequences (without quality scores), filtering differed. Only in-frame clones appear in the TCRdb table, and some are missing; sequencing was by immunoSEQ multiplex PCR. The V and J calls and the clone size are those of that table, but D and trimming were determined from the DNA. The sample has 2 million to 2.5 million clones; 90% to 95% are singletons. The CDR3 is made up of 15 amino acids. CDR1 and CDR2 from the germline V gene are SGHRS and YFSETQ. V lost 4 bases, J lost 3 bases, and 14 bases lay in between.

The sample comprised naive CD4+ T cells from PBMCs. Described subset: CD45RA+ positively selected. This TCR derives from a man aged 18 to 35 in good health. Some clones in this sample may be carry-over from other donors' samples. This chain connects TRBV5-1 to TRBJ2-1; TRBD1 is a possible D gene (6 bases). CDR3 sequence reads: CASSRGTEYYNEQFF. In DNA, the CDR3 is TGCGCCAGCAGCAGGGGGACGGAGTACTACAATGAGCAGTTCTTC.